A single sample is the source of the 27 T cell receptor beta chains below, sequenced in a study of CD8 T cells in ankylosing spondylitis. The antigens for these receptors are not known. General study points: Blood from ankylosing spondylitis patients appeared to carry a characteristic roughly eight-variant TCR beta motif.

TCRdb processed the 5' RACE reads anew with MiXCR; each CDR3 protein has one entry. The table records about 440,000 distinct CDR3 sequences, more than 15% of them present only once. The sequencing input was blood, either unsorted or a sorted T cell fraction (not recorded which). Source of these receptors: a male donor with ankylosing spondylitis.

This clonotype was seen only a few times. The V call is TRBV24-1, the J call TRBJ2-2; TRBD1 matches at 8 bases. The germline gives CDR1 KGHDR, CDR2 SFDVKD. The CDR3 extends over 15 amino acids. J was trimmed by 3 bases and V by 4 bases; bases with no gene match: 3. Here the CDR3 DNA reads TGTGCCACCAGTGAGGGACAGGCGCACACCGGGGAGCTGTTTTTT. Translation gives CATSEGQAHTGELFF.

V gene TRBV30 combines with J gene TRBJ1-4; 9 nucleotides line up with TRBD1. Per the germline V gene, CDR1 is GTSNPN and CDR2 is SVGIG (reference sequence). Trimming at V came to 2 bases and at J to 10 bases, leaving 2 bases not matched to a gene. The CDR3 covers 12 residues. CDR3 loop: CAWSPGQGKLFF. CDR3 coding DNA: TGTGCCTGGAGTCCGGGACAGGGAAAACTGTTTTTT.

The table lists this clonotype with a few counts. This chain uses TRBV4-1 with TRBJ1-4; unclear D gene. This CDR3 has 15 residues. The V gene lost 4 bases and the J gene lost 4 bases, with 13 bases spanning the gap. The germline V gene encodes CDR1 MGHRA and CDR2 YSYEKL. CDR3 loop: CASSPTEAFNEKLFF. CDR3 coding DNA: TGCGCCAGCAGCCCGACCGAGGCTTTTAATGAAAAACTGTTTTTT.

This clonotype was counted at least ten times. V gene TRBV5-1 combines with J gene TRBJ1-1; D call uncertain. Germline CDR1 and CDR2: SGHRS and YFSETQ. The CDR3 sequence is 14 residues long. Trimming stripped 0 bases from V and 1 base from J, with 7 bases between. CDR3 loop: CASSLGLENTEAFF. Written as DNA, the CDR3 is TGCGCCAGCAGCTTGGGGTTGGAGAACACTGAAGCTTTCTTT.

The J gene is TRBJ2-7, the V gene TRBV6-2 or TRBV6-3; TRBD2 agrees at 9 bases. CDR1 and CDR2 (germline): MNHEY, SVGEGT. This CDR3 has 16 residues. The V gene end was trimmed by 6 bases and the J gene end by 2 bases; junction bases not matched to a gene: 11. CDR3: CASRDYTSGQPYEQYF. The CDR3 nucleotides are TGTGCCAGCAGGGACTATACTAGCGGGCAACCCTACGAGCAGTACTTC.

In this sample, this clonotype turned up a few times. The gene calls are TRBV2 and TRBJ1-5; TRBD1 aligns across 8 bases. Germline V lookup: CDR1 SNHLY, CDR2 FYNNEI. The ends lost 6 bases at V and 9 bases at J; junction bases unmatched: 7. There are 13 residues in the CDR3. CDR3 region: CASRDRAQGPQHF. CDR3 coding DNA: TGTGCCAGCAGGGACAGGGCTCAAGGGCCCCAGCATTTT.

CDR3 protein: CASSPRVLAEYNTGELFF. The CDR3 DNA is TGTGCCAGCTCACCACGTGTATTAGCGGAATACAACACCGGGGAGCTGTTTTTT. The J gene is TRBJ2-2, the V gene TRBV18; D is possibly TRBD2 (6 bases). V shed 1 base and J shed 2 bases, with 17 bases lying between them. This CDR3 spans 18 amino acids. CDR1 is KGHSH and CDR2 is LQKENI in the germline V gene.

This chain joins TRBV15 and TRBJ2-2, with 8 bases matching TRBD2. J gave up 3 bases and V 4 bases, and 4 bases lay outside the gene matches. The CDR3 contains 15 residues. Germline loops: CDR1 LNHNV, CDR2 YYDKDF (reference sequence). The CDR3 bases are TGTGCCACCAGCATTGGGCGGGAGGACACCGGGGAGCTGTTTTTT. As protein: CATSIGREDTGELFF.

This rearrangement joins TRBV15 to TRBJ1-5; D might be TRBD1 (5 bases). Per germline, CDR1 LNHNV and CDR2 YYDKDF (reference sequence). CDR3 length: 14 amino acids. V lost 1 base and J lost 3, with 7 bases in between. The CDR3 region is CATSRGGTNQPQHF. DNA for the CDR3: TGTGCCACCAGCAGAGGAGGGACCAATCAGCCCCAGCATTTT.

This clonotype was observed a handful of times. Germline is not matched at one junction end, which may reflect a read error. The chain joins TRBV29-1 to TRBJ2-3; TRBD2 agrees at 10 bases. This CDR3 spans 14 amino acids. CDR1 is SQVTM, CDR2 ANQGSEA, per germline. The CDR3 nucleotides are TGCAGCGTTGCGCAGCGGGGGGGCACCGATACGCAGTATTTT. It is translated as CSVAQRGGTDTQYF.

This clonotype was detected a few times. The chain couples TRBV12-3 or TRBV12-4 to TRBJ2-2; D possibly corresponds to TRBD1 (5 bases). This CDR3 contains 14 residues. Deletions cut 5 bases from V and 4 bases from J, with 11 bases between. CDR3 bases: TGTGCCAGCAGTAAAACAGGTTCCACCGGGGAGCTGTTTTTT. It specifies CASSKTGSTGELFF.

The chain recombines TRBV29-1 with TRBJ2-7; TRBD1 is a possible D gene (6 bases). Germline V gives CDR1 SQVTM, CDR2 ANQGSEA. Trimming took 6 bases from V and 1 from J, leaving 16 bases between them. The CDR3 contains 14 residues. This chain's CDR3 is CSVRTGKLSYEQYF. CDR3 DNA sequence: TGCAGCGTCCGAACAGGGAAGTTATCCTACGAGCAGTACTTC.

This clonotype was seen repeatedly, ten times or more. The chain couples TRBV5-1 to TRBJ2-1, with D maybe TRBD1 (7 bases). V lost 1 base and J lost 4, with 9 bases in between. The CDR3 has 14 residues. Germline lookup yields CDR1 SGHRS and CDR2 YFSETQ. CDR3: CASSLPGGYNEQFF. In nucleotides, the CDR3 is TGCGCCAGCAGCTTGCCAGGGGGGTACAATGAGCAGTTCTTC.

V usage is TRBV5-1 and J usage is TRBJ2-7; TRBD2 might be the D (6 bases). Trimming took 0 bases from V and 7 from J, leaving 14 bases between them. The germline V gene encodes CDR1 SGHRS and CDR2 YFSETQ. This CDR3 contains 14 residues. The CDR3 DNA sequence: TGCGCCAGCAGCTTGGTCCCTGGGGGGAGAGAGCAGTACTTC. Translated, it gives CASSLVPGGREQYF. Supplemented by reference TRBV5-1 and TRBJ2-7, the full variable domain reads KAGVTQTPRYLIKTRGQQVTLSCSPISGHRSVSWYQQTPGQGLQFLFEYFSETQRNKGNFPGRFSGRQFSNSRSEMNVSTLELGDSALYLCASSLVPGGREQYFGPGTRLTVT.

The chain has TRBV7-2 and TRBJ1-4; 8 positions match TRBD1. V gave up 5 bases and J gave up 8 bases; unmatched junction bases: 7. CDR3 length: 14 residues. The V gene's germline CDR1 is SGHTA and CDR2 FQGNSA. As DNA, the CDR3 is TGTGCCAGCAGCGCGTGGGACAGGAGAGAAAAACTGTTTTTT. It translates to CASSAWDRREKLFF.

The chain recombines TRBV28 with TRBJ1-6; D is undetermined. This CDR3 has 15 residues. Per the germline V gene, CDR1 is MDHEN and CDR2 is SYDVKM. V shed 6 bases and J shed 0 bases, with 9 bases lying between them. The CDR3 DNA reads as TGTGCCAGCAGAGTATCGGCCTCCTATAATTCACCCCTCCACTTT. Encoded protein: CASRVSASYNSPLHF.

The chain carries TRBV7-9 and TRBJ2-2; 7 nucleotides line up with TRBD2. Germline V gene data show CDR1 as SEHNR and CDR2 as FQNEAQ (reference sequence). V lost 2 bases and J lost 2; bases outside the gene matches: 2. The CDR3 sequence is 15 residues long. The CDR3: CASSLIAGNTGELFF. CDR3 in DNA: TGTGCCAGCAGCTTAATAGCGGGTAACACCGGGGAGCTGTTTTTT.

The rearrangement links TRBV7-2 to TRBJ1-4, with 7 nucleotides matching TRBD1. Per the germline V gene, CDR1 is SGHTA and CDR2 is FQGNSA. The CDR3 runs 15 residues. Trimming took 5 bases from V and 10 from J; bases not matched to a gene: 13. The CDR3 coding sequence is TGTGCCAGCAGCCCAGAGATAGACAGGGCCCGAAAACTGTTTTTT. Protein: CASSPEIDRARKLFF.

At least ten counts were recorded for this clonotype. The rearrangement joins TRBV12-3 or TRBV12-4 to TRBJ2-7; D may be TRBD1 (6 bases). V was cut by 8 bases and J by 6 bases, with 17 bases left in between. This CDR3 is built from 13 residues. The CDR3 DNA follows: TGTGCCAGCTCTCTCGGACAGTTGAGCGAGCAGTACTTC. Its translation is CASSLGQLSEQYF.

This clonotype has more than one count but fewer than ten. This chain uses TRBV29-1 with TRBJ1-1, with 7 positions matching TRBD1. Trimming at V came to 6 bases and at J to 0 bases, leaving 4 bases not matched to a gene. This CDR3 is 13 amino acids long. The germline V gene encodes CDR1 SQVTM and CDR2 ANQGSEA. CDR3 sequence reads: CSVTDRLNTEAFF. CDR3 sequence (DNA): TGCAGCGTGACGGACAGGCTGAACACTGAAGCTTTCTTT.

This clonotype occurred a few times. The chain uses TRBV29-1 and TRBJ1-2; the D gene is possibly TRBD1 (5 bases). CDR1 SQVTM and CDR2 ANQGSEA come from the germline V gene. Trimming removed 1 base at V and 7 bases at J, with 16 bases between. The CDR3 totals 14 residues. As DNA, the CDR3 is TGCAGCGTTGAAGGGGGCGCCGCCCTGAGTGGCTACACCTTC. Its translation: CSVEGGAALSGYTF.

V and J are TRBV28 and TRBJ1-2, with no clear D. Germline CDR1 and CDR2: MDHEN and SYDVKM. With 2 bases removed from V and 7 bases from J, the gap between germline ends came to 11 bases. The CDR3 covers 13 residues. This CDR3 reads CASSLPGQSGYTF. CDR3 sequence (DNA): TGTGCCAGCAGTTTACCGGGCCAGAGTGGCTACACCTTC.

This clonotype was counted only a few times. CDR3 residues: CASSVGQGFSGANVLTF. DNA of the CDR3: TGTGCCAGCAGCGTAGGACAGGGGTTCTCTGGGGCCAACGTCCTGACTTTC. The chain carries TRBV9 and TRBJ2-6, with 8 bases aligning to TRBD1. The CDR3 has 17 amino acids. In germline, CDR1 is SGDLS, CDR2 YYNGEE. Trimming at V came to 0 bases and at J to 0 bases, leaving 2 bases not matched to a gene.

A few counts support this clonotype. J is TRBJ1-2 and V is TRBV20-1; 7 bases are a match to TRBD1. The length of the CDR3 is 17 residues. From germline, CDR1 is DFQATT and CDR2 SNEGSKA (reference sequence). V was clipped by 0 bases and J by 5 bases; unmatched bases: 15. The DNA for the CDR3 is TGCAGTGCTAGAGATCGCCTCGGGGACAGCGGTGATTATGGCTACACCTTC. This gives the protein CSARDRLGDSGDYGYTF.

This clonotype showed up just a few times. The CDR3, as DNA: TGTGCCAGCAGACCCCTCCGGAGGGGGGACACCGGGGAGCTGTTTTTT. Its translation: CASRPLRRGDTGELFF. The chain carries TRBV11-1 and TRBJ2-2; D may match TRBD1 or TRBD2 (6 bases each). The V gene lost 6 bases and the J gene lost 3 bases, with 17 bases spanning the gap. The CDR3 consists of 16 residues. Looked up from germline, CDR1 is SGHAT and CDR2 is FQDESV (reference sequence).

The rearrangement joins TRBV7-2 to TRBJ1-6; the D gene is possibly TRBD1 (5 bases). The V and J ends lost 7 bases and 6 bases respectively, with 10 bases between them. Per germline, CDR1 SGHTA and CDR2 FQGNSA. This CDR3 is built from 13 residues. The CDR3: CASKGAANSPLHF. Written as DNA, the CDR3 is TGTGCCAGCAAAGGGGCAGCTAATTCACCCCTCCACTTT.

This clonotype came up a few times. The chain recombines TRBV6-5 with TRBJ1-2; 7 positions match TRBD1. Trimming took 2 bases from V and 3 from J; bases not matched to a gene: 3. The CDR3 spans 14 residues. Germline V gives CDR1 MNHEY, CDR2 SVGAGI. In nucleotides, the CDR3 is TGTGCCAGCAGTTACGTAGGACAGGACTATGGCTACACCTTC. Protein: CASSYVGQDYGYTF.